The 23 T cell receptor beta chains presented below share a single source sample, sequenced in a study of CD4 T cells in relation to SARS-CoV-2 and coronaviruses. Produced via immunoSEQ multiplex PCR; TCRdb's table is partial and in-frame only. The repertoire consists of 60,000 or so clones, with about 94% occurring once and the leading ten covering about 0.14%. The unexposed donors gave CD4+ T cells in about 2011-2019, prior to COVID-19. The sequencing sample was made of naive CD4+ T cells from PBMCs. Subset in this sample: naive CD4+ T cells isolated by negative enrichment. The receptors come from a human donor in good health.

This chain links TRBV5-1 with TRBJ2-1; 10 nucleotides line up with TRBD2. The junction had 6 bases not matched to a gene; V was cut back by 3 bases and J by 0 bases. The germline CDR1 and CDR2 sequences are SGHRS and YFSETQ. The CDR3 totals 17 residues. The CDR3 DNA follows: TGCGCCAGCAGCTGGGCTTCTAGCGGGAGCTCCTACAATGAGCAGTTCTTC. It specifies CASSWASSGSSYNEQFF. Full variable domain (remainder filled in from reference TRBV5-1 and TRBJ2-1): KAGVTQTPRYLIKTRGQQVTLSCSPISGHRSVSWYQQTPGQGLQFLFEYFSETQRNKGNFPGRFSGRQFSNSRSEMNVSTLELGDSALYLCASSWASSGSSYNEQFFGPGTRLTVL.

The CDR3 here is CASSLVIGGYGYTF. CDR3 bases: TGTGCCAGCAGCTTGGTGATCGGCGGCTATGGCTACACCTTC. This sequence joins TRBV5-5 and TRBJ1-2, with no clear D. The CDR3 spans 14 residues. V dropped 0 bases and J dropped 4 bases, with 10 bases sitting between them. Germline lookup yields CDR1 SGHKS and CDR2 YYEKEE (reference sequence).

This rearrangement joins TRBV7-9 to TRBJ2-4; possible D gene TRBD2, 5 bases. The CDR3 has 18 amino acids. Trimming left V 2 bases short and J 0 bases short, with 17 bases between. Germline values: CDR1 SEHNR, CDR2 FQNEAQ (reference sequence). The CDR3 bases are TGTGCCAGCAGCTTACAGCGGAGCAGAGACCAAGCCAAAAACATTCAGTACTTC. Its protein is CASSLQRSRDQAKNIQYF.

The chain recombines TRBV25-1 with TRBJ1-1, with D hard to call. The CDR3 runs to 15 residues. Germline-derived CDR1 and CDR2 are MGHDK and SYGVNS. V was trimmed by 9 bases and J by 0 bases, leaving 17 bases between them. CDR3 loop: CASRNAQAMNTEAFF. The CDR3 DNA reads as TGTGCCAGTAGGAACGCCCAGGCGATGAACACTGAAGCTTTCTTT.

This sequence joins TRBV5-4 and TRBJ2-1; 8 positions agree with TRBD1. With V trimmed by 4 bases and J by 4 bases, 4 bases remained unmatched. The CDR3 covers 14 residues. Germline V gives CDR1 SGHNT, CDR2 YYREEE (reference sequence). The CDR3 DNA sequence: TGTGCCAGCAGCGGACAGGGCCCTTACAATGAGCAGTTCTTC. Protein: CASSGQGPYNEQFF.

CDR3 DNA: TGTGCCAGCAGCCCCTCCCCAGGAGCGGGAGGGCTAAACATTCAGTACTTC. This gives the protein CASSPSPGAGGLNIQYF. The chain employs TRBV4-2 and TRBJ2-4, with TRBD2 matching over 10 bases. Trimming removed 4 bases from V and 6 bases from J; junction bases left unmatched: 12. The CDR3 is 17 amino acids. Germline V CDR1 and CDR2: LGHNA, YNFKEQ.

This clone was recorded once. The chain recombines TRBV28 with TRBJ2-2; D unclear. CDR3 size: 14 residues. V lost 6 bases and J lost 0, with 8 bases in between. Germline lookup yields CDR1 MDHEN and CDR2 SYDVKM. CDR3 coding DNA: TGTGCCAGCAGCAAGAGCGCGAACACCGGGGAGCTGTTTTTT. It codes for CASSKSANTGELFF.

The gene calls are TRBV6-5 and TRBJ1-1; tentatively, D is TRBD1 (5 bases). V was cut by 8 bases and J by 4 bases, with 20 bases left in between. This CDR3 is 15 amino acids long. Looked up from germline, CDR1 is MNHEY and CDR2 is SVGAGI. CDR3 amino acids: CASLIERGSSTEAFF. The DNA of the CDR3 is TGTGCCAGCCTGATCGAGAGGGGTTCGAGCACTGAAGCTTTCTTT.

The chain carries TRBV6-4 and TRBJ2-7, with no clear D. Germline CDR1 and CDR2: MRHNA and SNTAGT. The CDR3 length is 14 residues. The V and J ends lost 8 bases and 5 bases respectively, with 19 bases between them. The CDR3 is CASATPPPVDEQYF. In nucleotides, the CDR3 is TGTGCCAGCGCTACTCCGCCACCGGTGGACGAGCAGTACTTC.

This clone was seen a single time. The rearrangement joins TRBV5-1 to TRBJ2-3; D uncertain. The V gene lost 0 bases and the J gene lost 6 bases, with 11 bases spanning the gap. The CDR3 extends over 14 amino acids. Germline V gene lookup returns CDR1 SGHRS and CDR2 YFSETQ. CDR3 in amino acids: CASSLVEFLDTQYF. Here the CDR3 DNA reads TGCGCCAGCAGCTTGGTTGAGTTTCTGGATACGCAGTATTTT.

J is TRBJ2-1 and V is TRBV5-8; 12 bases fit TRBD2. The CDR3 has 16 residues. CDR1 and CDR2 from the germline V gene are SGHTS and YDEGEE. Trimming removed 4 bases from V and 11 bases from J; junction bases left unmatched: 13. CDR3 DNA sequence: TGTGCCAGCAGCGGAACCTCGACTAGCGGGGGTAATAAGCAGTTCTTC. It codes for CASSGTSTSGGNKQFF.

This sequence joins TRBV18 and TRBJ1-3; D remains unclear. The CDR3 loop spans 15 amino acids. From germline, CDR1 is KGHSH and CDR2 LQKENI. V was clipped by 2 bases and J by 0 bases, with 8 bases between them. DNA for the CDR3: TGTGCCAGCTCACCAGGGCCCAACTCTGGAAACACCATATATTTT. The encoded protein is CASSPGPNSGNTIYF.

V gene TRBV5-6 combines with J gene TRBJ2-5; 8 bases agree with TRBD2. The CDR3 has 14 residues. The germline gives CDR1 SGHDT, CDR2 YYEEEE. V trimming: 3 bases; J trimming: 4 bases; junction bases outside the gene matches: 5. CDR3 loop: CASSYRAGGETQYF. The CDR3 DNA reads as TGTGCCAGCAGCTACAGGGCGGGGGGAGAGACCCAGTACTTC.

The chain has TRBV5-1 and TRBJ2-3, with 12 bases identical to TRBD1. The V and J ends lost 2 bases and 4 bases, in that order; junction bases with no gene match: 8. Per germline, CDR1 SGHRS and CDR2 YFSETQ. The CDR3 runs to 17 residues. The CDR3 coding sequence is TGCGCCAGCAGCTTACTCGGGACAGGGGGCAATTCAGATACGCAGTATTTT. It encodes CASSLLGTGGNSDTQYF. Filled out from reference TRBV5-1 and TRBJ2-3, the complete variable domain reads KAGVTQTPRYLIKTRGQQVTLSCSPISGHRSVSWYQQTPGQGLQFLFEYFSETQRNKGNFPGRFSGRQFSNSRSEMNVSTLELGDSALYLCASSLLGTGGNSDTQYFGPGTRLTVL.

This clone was recorded a few times. The gene calls are TRBV7-9 and TRBJ2-1, with 9 bases aligning to TRBD2. Germline CDR1 is SEHNR and CDR2 is FQNEAQ (reference sequence). CDR3 length: 14 residues. Trimming at V came to 5 bases and at J to 6 bases, leaving 5 bases not matched to a gene. The CDR3 is CASSLLAGLNEQFF. CDR3 nucleotides: TGTGCCAGCAGCCTACTAGCGGGTCTCAATGAGCAGTTCTTC.

The genes are TRBV6-1 and TRBJ2-7; D unclear. The germline gives CDR1 MNHNS, CDR2 SASEGT. The CDR3 consists of 12 residues. V lost 1 base and J lost 6, with 7 bases in between. For the CDR3, the DNA is TGTGCCAGCAGTGAAGTAGCTGCCGAGCAGTACTTC. Translation gives CASSEVAAEQYF.

This chain joins TRBV19 and TRBJ1-1; D perhaps matches TRBD1 (5 bases). The CDR3 length is 15 residues. The ends were cut back, 7 bases at V and 2 bases at J, with 17 bases in the middle. In germline, CDR1 is LNHDA, CDR2 SQIVND (reference sequence). This CDR3 is CASTLGRGFNTEAFF. The CDR3 coding sequence is TGTGCCAGTACCCTTGGGCGGGGCTTCAACACTGAAGCTTTCTTT.

This chain joins TRBV10-3 and TRBJ1-6; TRBD1 matches 7 bases. Per the germline V gene, CDR1 is ENHRY and CDR2 is SYGVKD. This CDR3 comprises 12 residues. The trim removed 6 bases at V and 7 bases at J, leaving 0 bases unmatched. The CDR3 sequence is CAIRDRNSPLHF. CDR3 DNA: TGTGCCATCAGGGACAGGAATTCACCCCTCCACTTT.

This chain links TRBV28 with TRBJ2-1, with 10 nucleotides matching TRBD2. V gave up 3 bases and J gave up 8 bases; unmatched junction bases: 10. This CDR3 spans 16 amino acids. Germline CDR1 reads MDHEN; CDR2 reads SYDVKM. The CDR3 loop reads CASSFVGLAGAHEQFF. As DNA, the CDR3 is TGTGCCAGCAGTTTCGTCGGGCTAGCGGGAGCCCATGAGCAGTTCTTC.

The genes are TRBV19 and TRBJ2-1; 10 nucleotides align to TRBD2. J lost 7 bases, V lost 5 bases, and 11 bases had no gene match. Germline CDR1 LNHDA, CDR2 SQIVND (reference sequence). This CDR3 is 16 amino acids long. CDR3 sequence reads: CASSYSGRLNKNEQFF. CDR3 DNA: TGTGCCAGTAGTTATAGCGGGAGGTTGAATAAGAATGAGCAGTTCTTC.

DNA for the CDR3: TGTGCCAGTACAGGAACCGAGCAGTACTTC. Its protein product is CASTGTEQYF. The chain carries TRBV28 and TRBJ2-7; possibly TRBD1 for D (5 bases). CDR1 and CDR2 from the germline V gene are MDHEN and SYDVKM. The length of the CDR3 is 10 residues. V lost 9 bases, J lost 6 bases, and 9 bases lay in between.

As DNA, the CDR3 is TGTGCCAGCAGCTTAGAGGACAGAAGGAACACTGAAGCTTTCTTT. Residues: CASSLEDRRNTEAFF. This chain uses TRBV9 with TRBJ1-1, with D perhaps matching TRBD1 (6 bases). Germline V CDR1 and CDR2: SGDLS, YYNGEE. The CDR3 has 15 amino acids. V was pared by 4 bases and J by 1 base, with 14 bases between.

The chain is built from TRBV5-6 and TRBJ2-7; 7 bases align to TRBD1. The germline CDR1 and CDR2 sequences are SGHDT and YYEEEE. CDR3 length: 16 amino acids. V was pared by 0 bases and J by 1 base, with 7 bases of the junction left unmatched. CDR3 sequence: CASSLAGPGGSYEQYF. CDR3 coding DNA: TGTGCCAGCAGCTTGGCGGGGCCAGGGGGATCCTACGAGCAGTACTTC.